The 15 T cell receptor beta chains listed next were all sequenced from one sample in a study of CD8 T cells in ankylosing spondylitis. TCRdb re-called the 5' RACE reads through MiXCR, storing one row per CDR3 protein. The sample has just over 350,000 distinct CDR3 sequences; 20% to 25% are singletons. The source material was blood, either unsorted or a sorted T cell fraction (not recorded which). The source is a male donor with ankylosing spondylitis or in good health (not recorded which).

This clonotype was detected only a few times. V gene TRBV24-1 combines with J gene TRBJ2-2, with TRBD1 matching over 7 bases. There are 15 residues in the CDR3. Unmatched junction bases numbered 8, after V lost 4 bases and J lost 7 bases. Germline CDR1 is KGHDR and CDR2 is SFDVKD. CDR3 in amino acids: CATSESMTGIGELFF. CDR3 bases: TGTGCCACCAGTGAATCGATGACAGGGATCGGGGAGCTGTTTTTT.

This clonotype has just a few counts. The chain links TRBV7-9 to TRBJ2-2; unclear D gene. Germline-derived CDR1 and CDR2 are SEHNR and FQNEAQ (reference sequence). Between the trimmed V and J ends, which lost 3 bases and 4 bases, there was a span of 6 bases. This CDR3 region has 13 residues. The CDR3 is CASSFIRTGELFF. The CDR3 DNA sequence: TGTGCCAGCAGCTTCATTCGCACCGGGGAGCTGTTTTTT.

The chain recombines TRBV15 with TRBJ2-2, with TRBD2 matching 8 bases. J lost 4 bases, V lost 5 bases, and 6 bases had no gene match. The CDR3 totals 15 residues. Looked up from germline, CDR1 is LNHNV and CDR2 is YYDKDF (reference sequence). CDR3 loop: CATSPGGGGTGELFF. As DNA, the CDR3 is TGTGCCACCAGCCCGGGGGGGGGCGGCACCGGGGAGCTGTTTTTT.

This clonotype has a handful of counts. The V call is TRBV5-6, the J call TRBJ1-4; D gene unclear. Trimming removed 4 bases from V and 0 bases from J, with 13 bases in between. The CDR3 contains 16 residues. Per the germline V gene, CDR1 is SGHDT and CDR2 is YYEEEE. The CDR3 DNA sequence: TGTGCCAGCAGCCCGACGAGAGTTGCAACTAATGAAAAACTGTTTTTT. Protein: CASSPTRVATNEKLFF.

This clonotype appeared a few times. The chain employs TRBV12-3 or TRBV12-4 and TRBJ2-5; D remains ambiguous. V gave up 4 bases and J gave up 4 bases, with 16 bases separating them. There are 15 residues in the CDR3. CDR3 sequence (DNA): TGTGCCAGCAGTTCTCGACCTACCCTTCTAGAGACCCAGTACTTC. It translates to CASSSRPTLLETQYF.

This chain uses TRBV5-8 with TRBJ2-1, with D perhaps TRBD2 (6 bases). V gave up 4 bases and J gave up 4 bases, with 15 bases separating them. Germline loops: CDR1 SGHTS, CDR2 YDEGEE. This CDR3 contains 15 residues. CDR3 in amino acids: CASSPTETSYNEQFF. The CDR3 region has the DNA TGTGCCAGCAGCCCGACCGAGACTAGTTACAATGAGCAGTTCTTC.

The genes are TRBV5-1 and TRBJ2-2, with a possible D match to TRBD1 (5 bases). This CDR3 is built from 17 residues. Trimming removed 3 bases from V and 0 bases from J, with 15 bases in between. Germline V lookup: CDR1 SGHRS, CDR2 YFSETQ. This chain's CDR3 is CASSSAGLQANTGELFF. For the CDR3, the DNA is TGCGCCAGCAGCTCGGCCGGTTTACAGGCGAACACCGGGGAGCTGTTTTTT. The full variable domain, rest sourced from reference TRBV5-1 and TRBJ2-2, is KAGVTQTPRYLIKTRGQQVTLSCSPISGHRSVSWYQQTPGQGLQFLFEYFSETQRNKGNFPGRFSGRQFSNSRSEMNVSTLELGDSALYLCASSSAGLQANTGELFFGEGSRLTVL.

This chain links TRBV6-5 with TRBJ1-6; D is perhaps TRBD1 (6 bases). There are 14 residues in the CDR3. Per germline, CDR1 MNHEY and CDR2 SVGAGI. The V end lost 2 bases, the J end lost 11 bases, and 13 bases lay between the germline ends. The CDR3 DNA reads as TGTGCCAGCAGTTACGGTCCCGGGGGGCCACCCCTCCACTTT. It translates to CASSYGPGGPPLHF.

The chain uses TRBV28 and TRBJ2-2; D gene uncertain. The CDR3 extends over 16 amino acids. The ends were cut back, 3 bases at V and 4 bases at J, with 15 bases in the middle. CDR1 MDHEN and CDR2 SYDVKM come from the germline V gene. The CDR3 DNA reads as TGTGCCAGCAGTTTCGACGCTAAAACGAGCACCGGGGAGCTGTTTTTT. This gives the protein CASSFDAKTSTGELFF.

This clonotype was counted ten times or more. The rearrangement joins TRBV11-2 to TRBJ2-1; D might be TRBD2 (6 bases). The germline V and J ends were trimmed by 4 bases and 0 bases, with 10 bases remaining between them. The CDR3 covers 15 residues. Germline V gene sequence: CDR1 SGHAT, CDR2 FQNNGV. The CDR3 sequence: CASSSGGSSYNEQFF. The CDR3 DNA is TGTGCCAGCAGCTCAGGAGGGAGCTCCTACAATGAGCAGTTCTTC.

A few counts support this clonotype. The CDR3 DNA follows: TGTGCCAGCAGCTTAGACCCTAGCACTCCTAGCACAGATACGCAGTATTTT. Translated, it gives CASSLDPSTPSTDTQYF. The chain is built from TRBV11-2 and TRBJ2-3; possibly TRBD2 for D (5 bases). V was cut by 0 bases and J by 0 bases, with 13 bases left in between. This CDR3 contains 17 residues. Germline CDR1 is SGHAT and CDR2 is FQNNGV.

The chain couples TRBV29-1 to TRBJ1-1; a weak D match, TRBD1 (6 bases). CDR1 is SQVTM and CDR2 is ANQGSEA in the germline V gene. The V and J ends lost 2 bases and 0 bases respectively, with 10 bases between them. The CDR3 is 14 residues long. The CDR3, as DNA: TGCAGCGTTGAACAGGGGATAATGAACACTGAAGCTTTCTTT. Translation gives CSVEQGIMNTEAFF.

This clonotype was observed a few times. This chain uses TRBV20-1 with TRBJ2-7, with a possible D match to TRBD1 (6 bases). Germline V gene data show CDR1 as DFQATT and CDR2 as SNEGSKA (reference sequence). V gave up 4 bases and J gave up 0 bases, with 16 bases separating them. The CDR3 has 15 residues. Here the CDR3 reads CSANPSTGTSYEQYF. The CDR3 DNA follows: TGCAGTGCTAACCCCTCGACAGGTACCTCCTACGAGCAGTACTTC.

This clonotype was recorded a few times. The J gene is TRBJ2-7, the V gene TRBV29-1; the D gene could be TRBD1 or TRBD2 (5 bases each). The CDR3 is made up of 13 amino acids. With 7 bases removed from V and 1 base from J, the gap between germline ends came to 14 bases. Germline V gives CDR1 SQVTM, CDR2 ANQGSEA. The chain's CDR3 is CSALGTESYEQYF. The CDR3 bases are TGCAGCGCCCTCGGGACGGAGTCCTACGAGCAGTACTTC.

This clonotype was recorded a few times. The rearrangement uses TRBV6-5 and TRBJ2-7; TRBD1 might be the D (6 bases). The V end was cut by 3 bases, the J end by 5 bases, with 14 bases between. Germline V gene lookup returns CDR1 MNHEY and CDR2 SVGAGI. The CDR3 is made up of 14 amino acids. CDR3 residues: CASSYRQGPDEQYF. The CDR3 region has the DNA TGTGCCAGCAGTTATCGTCAGGGGCCTGACGAGCAGTACTTC.